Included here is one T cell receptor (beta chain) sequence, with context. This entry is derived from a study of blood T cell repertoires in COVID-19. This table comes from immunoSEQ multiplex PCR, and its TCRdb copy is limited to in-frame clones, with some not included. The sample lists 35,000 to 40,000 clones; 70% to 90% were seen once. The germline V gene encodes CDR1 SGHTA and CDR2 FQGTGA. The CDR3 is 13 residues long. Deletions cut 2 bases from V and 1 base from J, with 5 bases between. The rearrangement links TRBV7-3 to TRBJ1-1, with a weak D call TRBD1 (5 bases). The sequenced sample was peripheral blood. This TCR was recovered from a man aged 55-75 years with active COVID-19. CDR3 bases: TGTGCCAGCAGCTTACAGGGGAACACTGAAGCTTTCTTT. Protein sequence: CASSLQGNTEAFF.